A single count supports the clone carrying this T cell receptor beta chain. All donors qualified as healthy HIV-negative adults and had experienced no recent acute infections or vaccinations. The data derive from a study of shared clonotypes between healthy human individuals. CDR1 and CDR2 from the germline V gene are LNHDA and SQIVND (reference sequence). V lost 7 bases and J lost 7, with 14 bases in between. CDR3 length equals 13 residues. Researchers ran the assay at a deep level. The data were produced by immunoSEQ multiplex PCR, yet TCRdb's version contains in-frame clones alone and is incomplete. The sample carries roughly 1.4 million clones, about 98.5% recorded once.

The sequence came from a man in his thirties or forties in good health. The sample was naive CD4+ T cells sorted from blood. The subset here: CD45RA+ positively selected. This chain links TRBV19 with TRBJ2-1, with D perhaps TRBD1 (6 bases). In DNA, the CDR3 is TGTGCCAGTATGGTACACCAGGGGAATGAGCAGTTCTTC. This gives the protein CASMVHQGNEQFF.